Ten or more counts support the clone carrying this T cell receptor (beta chain). The source of the sample is a study of early T cells in non-severe SARS-CoV-2 infection. TCRdb recomputed calls from the 5' RACE reads with MiXCR, one row per CDR3 protein. Among 35,000 to 45,000 distinct CDR3 sequences listed, approximately 5.8% were seen once. Germline lookup yields CDR1 SQVTM and CDR2 ANQGSEA. Between the trimmed V and J ends, which lost 3 bases and 8 bases, there was a span of 4 bases. CDR3 length: 9 amino acids. This sequence was found in an adult who was a healthcare worker with PCR-confirmed SARS-CoV-2 infection or an uninfected control (not recorded which). Material for sequencing was whole blood. The chain couples TRBV29-1 to TRBJ1-2; D remains ambiguous. CDR3: CSVDRGYTF. The CDR3 DNA reads as TGCAGCGTTGACAGGGGCTACACCTTC.